The 14 T cell receptor beta chains below were found in one sample sequenced in a study of blood T cells in healthy people across ages. A second PCR of about 7 to 12 cycles used a sample-barcoded 5' primer and a J-beta primer mix. MiXCR, applied by TCRdb to the 5' RACE reads, yields one record per CDR3 protein. This table holds around 900,000 distinct CDR3 sequences, about 53% found once. Sequenced: blood. The receptors originated from an older woman in good health.

This rearrangement joins TRBV13 to TRBJ2-5; D is unresolved. The J call is doubtful: the DNA matches TRBJ2-7 better. The germline CDR1 and CDR2 sequences are PRHDT and FYEKMQ (reference sequence). This CDR3 is built from 13 residues. Here the CDR3 reads CASSARINYEQYF. The CDR3 DNA sequence: TGTGCCAGTTCGGCCCGGATAAACTACGAGCAGTACTTC.

This clonotype was detected a few times. The chain joins TRBV4-2 to TRBJ1-5, with a tentative D call TRBD1 (6 bases). The germline gives CDR1 LGHNA, CDR2 YNFKEQ. V was pared by 3 bases and J by 7 bases, with 16 bases between. The CDR3 sequence is 15 residues long. DNA of the CDR3: TGTGCCAGCAGCCAGGGGTACAGGGTAGGCCAGCCCCAGCATTTT. Its protein is CASSQGYRVGQPQHF.

The rearrangement uses TRBV5-1 and TRBJ1-2, with D unclear. Germline assignment: CDR1 SGHRS and CDR2 YFSETQ. CDR3 length: 15 residues. The germline V and J ends were trimmed by 0 bases and 6 bases, with 15 bases remaining between them. The CDR3 sequence: CASSLGGRSQDGYTF. The DNA for the CDR3 is TGCGCCAGCAGCTTGGGAGGGCGCAGCCAGGATGGCTACACCTTC.

The rearrangement joins TRBV7-2 to TRBJ2-4; 8 bases align to TRBD2. V was pared by 5 bases and J by 13 bases, with 16 bases of the junction left unmatched. The germline V gene encodes CDR1 SGHTA and CDR2 FQGNSA. The CDR3 is made up of 15 amino acids. In DNA, the CDR3 is TGTGCCAGCAGCGGTAGCGGGACGGGGTACAATGAGCAGTACTTC. Its translation is CASSGSGTGYNEQYF.

This sequence joins TRBV7-9 and TRBJ2-7; tentative D call: TRBD2 (6 bases). Germline V gene sequence: CDR1 SEHNR, CDR2 FQNEAQ (reference sequence). This CDR3 is built from 14 residues. Trimming shortened V by 5 bases and J by 4 bases, and 15 bases separated the two germline ends. The CDR3 nucleotides read TGTGCCAGCAGCGGGACTGCTCGGATGTACGAGCAGTACTTC. Translation: CASSGTARMYEQYF. The whole variable domain, filled in from reference TRBV7-9 and TRBJ2-7, reads DTGVSQNPRHKITKRGQNVTFRCDPISEHNRLYWYRQTLGQGPEFLTYFQNEAQLEKSRLLSDRFSAERPKGSFSTLEIQRTEQGDSAMYLCASSGTARMYEQYFGPGTRLTVT.

This clonotype was recorded a few times. The chain is built from TRBV4-1 and TRBJ2-7; TRBD2 is a possible D gene (5 bases). Looked up from germline, CDR1 is MGHRA and CDR2 is YSYEKL. There are 15 residues in the CDR3. V was trimmed by 1 base and J by 4 bases, leaving 14 bases between them. CDR3 sequence reads: CASSQVVPGRYEQYF. CDR3 DNA sequence: TGCGCCAGCAGCCAAGTAGTCCCGGGAAGGTACGAGCAGTACTTC.

The chain uses TRBV3-1 and TRBJ2-6, with unresolved D. CDR1 and CDR2 from the germline V gene are LGHDT and YNNKEL (reference sequence). Trimming took 1 base from V and 2 from J, leaving 6 bases between them. This CDR3 has 15 residues. The CDR3 protein is CASSQGPTGANVLTF. As DNA, the CDR3 is TGTGCCAGCAGCCAAGGCCCAACTGGGGCCAACGTCCTGACTTTC.

This clonotype has a handful of counts. The rearrangement joins TRBV11-2 to TRBJ2-5; D remains unclear. This CDR3 region has 15 residues. Germline CDR1 reads SGHAT; CDR2 reads FQNNGV. The V end was cut by 0 bases, the J end by 5 bases, with 13 bases between. CDR3 region: CASSLDQSRFETQYF. CDR3 DNA sequence: TGTGCCAGCAGCTTAGATCAGTCAAGGTTCGAGACCCAGTACTTC.

This chain's CDR3 is CAIRPAGEETQYF. CDR3 in DNA: TGTGCCATCAGGCCGGCAGGGGAAGAGACCCAGTACTTC. This rearrangement joins TRBV10-3 to TRBJ2-5; possible D gene TRBD1, 6 bases. Germline CDR1 ENHRY, CDR2 SYGVKD. V dropped 6 bases and J dropped 3 bases, with 11 bases sitting between them. The CDR3 covers 13 residues.

This clonotype was seen repeatedly, ten times or more. This chain connects TRBV20-1 to TRBJ2-7; no clear D gene. The CDR3 contains 11 residues. The V gene's germline CDR1 is DFQATT and CDR2 SNEGSKA (reference sequence). Trimming pared 5 bases from V and 2 bases from J, leaving 7 bases between. The CDR3 protein is CSAQDAYEQYF. The CDR3 DNA reads TGCAGTGCTCAGGACGCCTACGAGCAGTACTTC.

In regard to this clonotype: At one of its ends the junction is not consistent with the germline gene, which may arise from a read error. The J gene is TRBJ2-5, the V gene TRBV7-2, with 10 bases that match TRBD2. Per the germline V gene, CDR1 is SGHTA and CDR2 is FQGNSA. The CDR3 totals 17 residues. DNA for the CDR3: TGTGCCAGCGGCTTAGTAACTAGCGGGATTAGTGGAGAGACCCAGTACTTC. The encoded protein is CASGLVTSGISGETQYF.

This clonotype was found a few times. V and J are TRBV18 and TRBJ2-7, with D perhaps TRBD1 or TRBD2 (5 bases each). V lost 6 bases and J lost 0, with 15 bases in between. This CDR3 has 15 residues. Germline CDR1 and CDR2: KGHSH and LQKENI. The CDR3 reads CASSHPGARSYEQYF. The CDR3, as DNA: TGTGCCAGCTCCCATCCCGGGGCCCGCTCCTACGAGCAGTACTTC. The whole variable domain, filled in from reference TRBV18 and TRBJ2-7, reads NAGVMQNPRHLVRRRGQEARLRCSPMKGHSHVYWYRQLPEEGLKFMVYLQKENIIDESGMPKERFSAEFPKEGPSILRIQQVVRGDSAAYFCASSHPGARSYEQYFGPGTRLTVT.

This clonotype appeared a few times. J is TRBJ2-5 and V is TRBV20-1; D remains unclear. Between the trimmed V and J ends, which lost 3 bases and 0 bases, there was a span of 17 bases. The V gene's germline CDR1 is DFQATT and CDR2 SNEGSKA (reference sequence). The CDR3 sequence is 16 residues long. For the CDR3, the DNA is TGCAGTGCTAGCTCCCACTCTCGCGGCTACCAAGAGACCCAGTACTTC. Its protein is CSASSHSRGYQETQYF.

The chain recombines TRBV28 with TRBJ2-7; 7 bases are a match to TRBD2. The CDR3 runs to 12 residues. V gave up 6 bases and J gave up 6 bases; unmatched junction bases: 5. CDR1 is MDHEN and CDR2 is SYDVKM in the germline V gene. CDR3 in amino acids: CASRRGTTEQYF. The CDR3, as DNA: TGTGCCAGCAGGCGCGGGACTACCGAGCAGTACTTC.